The entry that follows covers one T cell receptor (beta chain) sequence. Its antigen is as yet unknown. The data belong to a study of cytomegalovirus exposure and HLA in healthy donors. Using immunoSEQ multiplex PCR, the repertoire was profiled, and TCRdb retains in-frame clones only, with some absent. The table has hundreds of thousands of clones, around 87% seen once. Findings of the study overall: Reports described diagnosis of cytomegalovirus status by the classifier as highly specific and sensitive. According to a subsequent analysis, TCR clusters from the first cohort were inclined to appear together in the 120 validation repertoires. Three CMV-associated chains were confirmed in vitro to be specific for CMV antigens. Listed as cytomegalovirus-associated were roughly 180 TCR beta chains.

J was trimmed by 9 bases and V by 5 bases; bases with no gene match: 10. The CDR3 extends over 15 amino acids. Germline-derived CDR1 and CDR2 are ENHRY and SYGVKD. Sequencing input: PBMCs. This chain links TRBV10-3 with TRBJ2-1, with 10 bases aligning to TRBD1. This TCR was sampled from a woman under 30 in good health and CMV-seronegative. The CDR3 loop reads CAISSPGTGVTEQFF. For the CDR3, the DNA is TGTGCCATCAGTTCCCCGGGGACAGGGGTCACTGAGCAGTTCTTC.